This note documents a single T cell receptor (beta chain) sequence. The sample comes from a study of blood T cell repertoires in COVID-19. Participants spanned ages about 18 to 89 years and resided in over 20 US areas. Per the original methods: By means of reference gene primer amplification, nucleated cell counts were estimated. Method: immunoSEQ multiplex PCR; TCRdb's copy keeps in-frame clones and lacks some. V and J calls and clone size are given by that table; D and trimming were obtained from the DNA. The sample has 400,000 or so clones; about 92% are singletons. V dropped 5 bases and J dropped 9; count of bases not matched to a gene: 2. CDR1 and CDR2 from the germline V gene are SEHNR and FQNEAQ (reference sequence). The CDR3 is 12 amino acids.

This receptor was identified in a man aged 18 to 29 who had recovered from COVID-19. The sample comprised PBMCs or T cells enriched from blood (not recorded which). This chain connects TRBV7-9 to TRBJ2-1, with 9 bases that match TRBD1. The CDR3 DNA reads TGTGCCAGCAGCCGGGACAGGGTTGAGCAGTTCTTC. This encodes CASSRDRVEQFF.